The 19 T cell receptor beta chains given below trace back to one sample, sequenced in a study of T cell changes during pregnancy in multiple sclerosis. The table came from immunoSEQ multiplex PCR; TCRdb's copy has only in-frame clones and leaves some out. The repertoire holds 70,000 or so clones, roughly 89% seen once, with 0.6% to 0.8% in the top ten. Source: peripheral blood, taken in the third trimester of pregnancy. The receptors here all came from a female donor in good health, enrolled as a control in a pregnancy study.

With respect to this clone: This same CDR3 is encoded by further DNA sequences in the sample. The rearrangement links TRBV27 to TRBJ1-1; 9 bases are a match to TRBD1. V lost 3 bases, J lost 4 bases, and 3 bases stayed unmatched. This CDR3 has 14 amino acids. Germline CDR1 MNHEY, CDR2 SMNVEV (reference sequence). The CDR3 reads CASSFRDRVTEAFF. The CDR3 DNA sequence: TGTGCCAGCAGTTTTCGGGACAGGGTCACTGAAGCTTTCTTT.

The V gene is TRBV4-3, the J gene TRBJ2-3; 7 nucleotides match TRBD2. Germline V lookup: CDR1 LGHNA, CDR2 YSLEER. This CDR3 is built from 13 residues. Trimming cost V 5 bases and J 5 bases; bases outside gene matches: 4. CDR3 residues: CASSSTGGDTQYF. The DNA for the CDR3 is TGCGCCAGCAGCTCGACGGGGGGAGATACGCAGTATTTT.

The rearrangement joins TRBV29-1 to TRBJ1-2; 7 positions match TRBD1. Germline lookup yields CDR1 SQVTM and CDR2 ANQGSEA. With V trimmed by 5 bases and J by 8 bases, 8 bases remained unmatched. The CDR3 totals 12 residues. The CDR3 nucleotides read TGCAGCGTTCAATCAGGGGGGCAGGGCTACACCTTC. This codes for CSVQSGGQGYTF.

CDR3 bases: TGTGCCAGCAGCTTAACTCAGGGTTGGAACACTGAAGCTTTCTTT. As protein: CASSLTQGWNTEAFF. The rearrangement links TRBV7-9 to TRBJ1-1; D possibly corresponds to TRBD1 (5 bases). The CDR3 is made up of 15 amino acids. The V and J ends lost 2 bases and 1 base respectively, with 11 bases between them. Germline CDR1 and CDR2: SEHNR and FQNEAQ (reference sequence).

The chain recombines TRBV5-1 with TRBJ2-1; D perhaps matches TRBD1 (6 bases). V lost 4 bases to trimming and J lost 1 base, with 15 bases between them. This CDR3 has 16 amino acids. Germline V gene data show CDR1 as SGHRS and CDR2 as YFSETQ. The CDR3 loop is CASSAKTGPSYNEQFF. As DNA, the CDR3 is TGCGCCAGCAGCGCAAAGACAGGTCCTTCCTACAATGAGCAGTTCTTC.

This chain connects TRBV5-4 to TRBJ2-3, with 8 nucleotides matching TRBD2. J gave up 2 bases and V 3 bases, and 11 bases lay outside the gene matches. The CDR3 spans 17 residues. Germline values: CDR1 SGHNT, CDR2 YYREEE (reference sequence). This chain's CDR3 is CASSSTTSGSSTDTQYF. The CDR3, as DNA: TGTGCCAGCAGCTCTACGACCAGCGGGAGTTCCACAGATACGCAGTATTTT.

This chain links TRBV5-1 with TRBJ1-3; D is uncertain. Germline V gene data show CDR1 as SGHRS and CDR2 as YFSETQ. The CDR3 extends over 14 amino acids. Trimming pared 3 bases from V and 4 bases from J, leaving 11 bases between. This CDR3 reads CASSSPGDGNTIYF. The CDR3 DNA reads as TGCGCCAGCAGCTCACCGGGAGACGGAAACACCATATATTTT. Together with reference TRBV5-1 and TRBJ1-3, the CDR3 gives the full variable domain: KAGVTQTPRYLIKTRGQQVTLSCSPISGHRSVSWYQQTPGQGLQFLFEYFSETQRNKGNFPGRFSGRQFSNSRSEMNVSTLELGDSALYLCASSSPGDGNTIYFGEGSWLTVV.

The V and J genes are TRBV7-2 and TRBJ2-7, with unresolved D. The CDR3 totals 12 residues. Germline V gene data show CDR1 as SGHTA and CDR2 as FQGNSA. V was trimmed by 2 bases and J by 0 bases, leaving 2 bases between them. Here the CDR3 DNA reads TGTGCCAGCAGCTTATACTCCTACGAGCAGTACTTC. Amino acids: CASSLYSYEQYF.

The chain recombines TRBV25-1 with TRBJ2-1; D gene ambiguous. CDR1 and CDR2 (germline): MGHDK, SYGVNS. The CDR3 loop spans 11 amino acids. The germline V and J ends were trimmed by 3 bases and 9 bases, with 6 bases remaining between them. The CDR3 nucleotides are TGTGCCAGCAGTGAGCGAGGTGAGCAGTTCTTC. Protein sequence: CASSERGEQFF.

This clone was seen just once. J is TRBJ2-1 and V is TRBV25-1, with D possibly TRBD1 on 5 matching bases. The germline V gene encodes CDR1 MGHDK and CDR2 SYGVNS. Deletions cut 4 bases from V and 0 bases from J, with 10 bases between. This CDR3 comprises 15 residues. CDR3 DNA: TGTGCCAGCAGTGCAGGGCGGAGCTCCTACAATGAGCAGTTCTTC. Its protein is CASSAGRSSYNEQFF.

The chain employs TRBV7-2 and TRBJ2-5; 7 bases are shared with TRBD1. Germline V gene data show CDR1 as SGHTA and CDR2 as FQGNSA. The CDR3 spans 16 residues. Unmatched junction bases numbered 9, after V lost 0 bases and J lost 5 bases. CDR3 DNA: TGTGCCAGCAGCTTAGCCGGGACAGCCATGGGGGAGACCCAGTACTTC. Its protein is CASSLAGTAMGETQYF.

J is TRBJ2-1 and V is TRBV6-6; 7 positions match TRBD1. Germline values: CDR1 MNHNY, CDR2 SVGAGI (reference sequence). The CDR3 loop spans 14 amino acids. The V and J ends lost 6 bases and 2 bases, in that order; junction bases with no gene match: 4. The CDR3 coding sequence is TGTGCCAGCAGCCGGGACAGCACCTACAATGAGCAGTTCTTC. It specifies CASSRDSTYNEQFF.

The V gene is TRBV7-9, the J gene TRBJ2-2; D not resolved. Germline loops: CDR1 SEHNR, CDR2 FQNEAQ (reference sequence). The CDR3 contains 14 residues. Between the trimmed V and J ends, which lost 3 bases and 9 bases, there was a span of 14 bases. The CDR3 DNA reads as TGTGCCAGCAGCTTTTTCTCTGAGTTCCGGGAGCTGTTTTTT. It translates to CASSFFSEFRELFF.

This chain uses TRBV6-5 with TRBJ2-1; 12 bases line up with TRBD2. V dropped 0 bases and J dropped 9; count of bases not matched to a gene: 6. The germline gives CDR1 MNHEY, CDR2 SVGAGI. The CDR3 is made up of 16 amino acids. The CDR3 DNA reads as TGTGCCAGCAGTTACTCGGTGGCTAGCGGGAGGGCTGAGCAGTTCTTC. Translation gives CASSYSVASGRAEQFF.

This sequence joins TRBV27 and TRBJ1-2; maybe TRBD1 (6 bases). CDR1 is MNHEY, CDR2 SMNVEV, per germline (reference sequence). The CDR3 consists of 14 residues. Trimming stripped 4 bases from V and 0 bases from J, with 9 bases between. DNA for the CDR3: TGTGCCAGCAGTTGGGGGGGCGCTAACTATGGCTACACCTTC. Translation gives CASSWGGANYGYTF.

This chain joins TRBV7-6 and TRBJ1-1; D gene ambiguous. The CDR3 runs 13 residues. Per the germline V gene, CDR1 is SGHVS and CDR2 is FNYEAQ. V was cut by 4 bases and J by 1 base, with 7 bases left in between. This CDR3 is CASSWATNTEAFF. The CDR3 nucleotides are TGTGCCAGCAGCTGGGCGACGAACACTGAAGCTTTCTTT.

The chain recombines TRBV27 with TRBJ2-3, with 9 bases aligning to TRBD2. The CDR3 extends over 15 amino acids. Germline CDR1 MNHEY, CDR2 SMNVEV (reference sequence). The V gene end was trimmed by 7 bases and the J gene end by 2 bases; junction bases not matched to a gene: 7. The CDR3 DNA reads as TGTGCCAGCAACCTAGCGGGAATCCCCACAGATACGCAGTATTTT. Protein product: CASNLAGIPTDTQYF.

This clone was recorded once. The V and J genes are TRBV28 and TRBJ1-1; 8 positions agree with TRBD1. The germline gives CDR1 MDHEN, CDR2 SYDVKM. The CDR3 is 15 residues long. Trimming at V came to 4 bases and at J to 5 bases, leaving 9 bases not matched to a gene. The CDR3 is CASSSQGASGTEAFF. CDR3 nucleotide sequence: TGTGCCAGCAGTTCCCAGGGGGCCTCCGGTACTGAAGCTTTCTTT.

The rearrangement uses TRBV27 and TRBJ2-2; the D gene is possibly TRBD2 (6 bases). V was clipped by 2 bases and J by 1 base, with 11 bases between them. CDR1 and CDR2 (germline): MNHEY, SMNVEV (reference sequence). CDR3 length: 16 amino acids. The CDR3 sequence: CASSLGGTENTGELFF. The CDR3 DNA is TGTGCCAGCAGTTTAGGAGGGACTGAGAACACCGGGGAGCTGTTTTTT.